A single sample is the source of the 2 T cell receptor beta chains below, sequenced in a study of shared clonotypes between healthy human individuals. Clones were sequenced by immunoSEQ multiplex PCR, and TCRdb holds only the in-frame ones, with some missing. The repertoire holds some 1,600,000 clones, with approximately 98% as singletons. Material: naive CD4+ T cells sorted from blood. Subset in this sample: CD45RA+ positively selected. The receptors stem from a young man in good health.

The V gene is TRBV6-1, the J gene TRBJ1-5; D unresolved. The CDR3 runs 13 residues. V lost 8 bases to trimming and J lost 7 bases, with 15 bases between them. The germline CDR1 and CDR2 sequences are MNHNS and SASEGT. The CDR3 loop is CASGRVEFQPQHF. DNA of the CDR3: TGTGCCAGCGGGAGAGTGGAATTCCAGCCCCAGCATTTT.

This chain uses TRBV18 with TRBJ1-3; D is unclear. The V and J ends lost 4 bases and 3 bases respectively, with 16 bases between them. The CDR3 extends over 16 amino acids. Germline loops: CDR1 KGHSH, CDR2 LQKENI. The CDR3 sequence: CASSQSATSVGNTIYF. DNA for the CDR3: TGTGCCAGCTCACAATCTGCTACCTCGGTTGGAAACACCATATATTTT.